Shown below are 10 T cell receptor beta chains from a single sample sequenced in a study of blood T cell repertoires in COVID-19. Libraries were prepared by immunoSEQ multiplex PCR; TCRdb keeps only in-frame clonotypes and omits some of them. The data contain 300,000 to 350,000 clones, roughly 85% of them seen just once; the ten biggest clones take up around 2.2%. Sequencing was carried out using PBMCs or T cells enriched from blood (not recorded which). The receptors originated from a man aged 30 to 45 who had recovered from COVID-19.

The chain is built from TRBV29-1 and TRBJ1-2; 7 bases align to TRBD1. Germline trimming cut 5 bases from V and 0 bases from J; bases unmatched to any gene: 24. This CDR3 spans 20 amino acids. Germline CDR1 is SQVTM and CDR2 is ANQGSEA. CDR3 amino acids: CSVIEVGTALTFGTNYGYTF. The CDR3 coding sequence is TGCAGCGTTATTGAAGTCGGGACAGCCCTTACATTCGGAACTAACTATGGCTACACCTTC.

This chain joins TRBV6-5 and TRBJ1-6; 11 bases map to TRBD1. The junction had 4 bases not matched to a gene; V was cut back by 6 bases and J by 9 bases. The germline CDR1 and CDR2 sequences are MNHEY and SVGAGI. The CDR3 has 14 amino acids. The CDR3 loop reads CASSRGTGGSPLHF. DNA of the CDR3: TGTGCCAGCAGCCGAGGGACAGGGGGTTCACCCCTCCACTTT.

The chain uses TRBV7-9 and TRBJ2-4; a possible D gene is TRBD1 (5 bases). CDR1 is SEHNR and CDR2 is FQNEAQ in the germline V gene (reference sequence). Trimming removed 1 base at V and 2 bases at J, with 15 bases between. The CDR3 is 17 amino acids. The CDR3 is CASSLVAGPVSKNIQYF. DNA for the CDR3: TGTGCCAGCAGCTTAGTCGCAGGGCCCGTGTCCAAAAACATTCAGTACTTC.

This clone was seen once. This sequence joins TRBV5-1 and TRBJ2-1; possibly TRBD2 for D (6 bases). This CDR3 spans 14 amino acids. The V gene lost 0 bases and the J gene lost 5 bases, with 9 bases spanning the gap. The germline gives CDR1 SGHRS, CDR2 YFSETQ. The CDR3 is CASSLASADNEQFF. The CDR3 DNA is TGCGCCAGCAGCTTGGCTAGCGCGGACAATGAGCAGTTCTTC.

The J gene is TRBJ2-5, the V gene TRBV12-3 or TRBV12-4; D is undetermined. V was cut by 2 bases and J by 6 bases, with 7 bases left in between. The length of the CDR3 is 12 residues. CDR3 protein: CASSLSIQTQYF. CDR3 bases: TGTGCCAGCAGTTTATCAATCCAGACCCAGTACTTC.

V and J are TRBV5-5 and TRBJ1-4; the match to TRBD1 covers 8 bases. In germline, CDR1 is SGHKS, CDR2 YYEKEE (reference sequence). J gave up 8 bases and V 2 bases, and 8 bases lay outside the gene matches. The CDR3 contains 15 residues. The CDR3 loop is CASSFWTGLEEKLFF. The CDR3, as DNA: TGTGCCAGCAGCTTTTGGACAGGGCTTGAGGAAAAACTGTTTTTT.

The chain is built from TRBV5-1 and TRBJ1-2; 7 bases align to TRBD1. The V segment lost 4 bases and the J segment 6 bases; nucleotides outside the gene matches: 9. Germline CDR1 and CDR2: SGHRS and YFSETQ. The CDR3 extends over 14 amino acids. Here the CDR3 reads CASSLARQGHGYTF. The CDR3 nucleotides are TGCGCCAGCAGCCTAGCTAGACAGGGACATGGCTACACCTTC. Supplemented by reference TRBV5-1 and TRBJ1-2, the full variable domain reads KAGVTQTPRYLIKTRGQQVTLSCSPISGHRSVSWYQQTPGQGLQFLFEYFSETQRNKGNFPGRFSGRQFSNSRSEMNVSTLELGDSALYLCASSLARQGHGYTFGSGTRLTVV.

The genes are TRBV18 and TRBJ1-5, with D perhaps matching TRBD1 (6 bases). Germline V gene sequence: CDR1 KGHSH, CDR2 LQKENI. Trimming took off 2 bases at V and 5 bases at J, with 10 bases between the two ends. The CDR3 extends over 14 amino acids. The CDR3 bases are TGTGCCAGCTCACCATCCCCAGGGGATCAGCCCCAGCATTTT. Translated: CASSPSPGDQPQHF.

This clone turned up a few times. The rearrangement uses TRBV5-1 and TRBJ1-2, with D hard to call. In germline, CDR1 is SGHRS, CDR2 YFSETQ. Deletions cut 5 bases from V and 7 bases from J, with 9 bases between. This CDR3 is 11 amino acids long. The DNA for the CDR3 is TGCGCCAGCAGGGCAGCGGGTGGCTACACCTTC. This gives the protein CASRAAGGYTF. The whole variable domain, filled in from reference TRBV5-1 and TRBJ1-2, reads KAGVTQTPRYLIKTRGQQVTLSCSPISGHRSVSWYQQTPGQGLQFLFEYFSETQRNKGNFPGRFSGRQFSNSRSEMNVSTLELGDSALYLCASRAAGGYTFGSGTRLTVV.

In DNA form, the CDR3 reads TGTGCCAGCAGCTTAGGCCCCACTGAAGCTTTCTTT. Its translation: CASSLGPTEAFF. The genes are TRBV7-3 and TRBJ1-1; D not resolved. This CDR3 comprises 12 residues. Germline CDR1 reads SGHTA; CDR2 reads FQGTGA. V was shortened by 2 bases and J by 4 bases, with 5 bases between the two germline ends.